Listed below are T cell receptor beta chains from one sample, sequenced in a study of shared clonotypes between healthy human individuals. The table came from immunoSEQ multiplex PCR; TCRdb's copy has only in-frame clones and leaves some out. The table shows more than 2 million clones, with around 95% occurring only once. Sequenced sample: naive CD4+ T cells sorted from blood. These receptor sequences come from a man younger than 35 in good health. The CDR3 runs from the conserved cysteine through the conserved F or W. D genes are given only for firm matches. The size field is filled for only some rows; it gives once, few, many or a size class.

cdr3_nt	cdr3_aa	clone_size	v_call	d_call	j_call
TGTGCCAGCAGCTTGGCGGTCGGCAATCAGCCCCAGCATTTT	CASSLAVGNQPQHF	-	TRBV5-6	-	TRBJ1-5
TGTGCCAGCAGTTTGAGTCTGGCCATCTACACCTTC	CASSLSLAIYTF	-	TRBV28	-	TRBJ1-2
TGTGCCAGCAGTGAAGCGAGAAAACAAGAGACCCAGTACTTC	CASSEARKQETQYF	-	TRBV6-1	-	TRBJ2-5
TGTGCCAGCACCCAGGGCACAGATACGCAGTATTTT	CASTQGTDTQYF	-	TRBV6-6	-	TRBJ2-3
TGTGCCAGCAGCTTAGGACCGGGGTCCTACGAGCAGTACTTC	CASSLGPGSYEQYF	-	TRBV11-2	-	TRBJ2-7
TGTGCCAGCAGCCTCAGACAGGGCACTATGAACACTGAAGCTTTCTTT	CASSLRQGTMNTEAFF	-	TRBV7-2	TRBD1	TRBJ1-1
TGTGCCAGCAGCTTAGGGGAGAATCAGCCCCAGCATTTT	CASSLGENQPQHF	once	TRBV7-9	-	TRBJ1-5
TGTGCCAGCGGGGCGCACACCATATATTTT	CASGAHTIYF	-	TRBV19	-	TRBJ1-3
TGTGCCAGCAGTTTGCCGCTCAGAGCCTCTGGAAACACCATATATTTT	CASSLPLRASGNTIYF	-	TRBV28	-	TRBJ1-3
TGTGCCAGCTCACCCCCCTCTGGGGCCAACGTCCTGACTTTC	CASSPPSGANVLTF	once	TRBV18	-	TRBJ2-6
TGTGCCACCAGCAGAGACTCTCAGGTCTCCTACGAGCAGTACTTC	CATSRDSQVSYEQYF	-	TRBV15	-	TRBJ2-7
TGTGCCAGCAACACCGGGACTAGCGGGAGGGCCCGCCCCAATGAGCAGTTCTTC	CASNTGTSGRARPNEQFF	-	TRBV7-2	TRBD2	TRBJ2-1
TGTGCCATCAGTGAATCCGGGACTAGCGGGGGACGCACAGATACGCAGTATTTT	CAISESGTSGGRTDTQYF	-	TRBV10-3	TRBD2	TRBJ2-3
TGTGCCAGTTCCCCAACTGAGCAGTTCTTC	CASSPTEQFF	few	TRBV9	-	TRBJ2-1
TGCGCCAGCAGCCGGACAGGGCCCCCCTACGAGCAGTACTTC	CASSRTGPPYEQYF	-	TRBV5-1	TRBD1	TRBJ2-7
TGTGCCAGCTCAGGTGCCGCGGACACTGAAGCTTTCTTT	CASSGAADTEAFF	-	TRBV18	-	TRBJ1-1
TGTGCCAGCAGTGGGGGCGGACAGGGGGGAGAGACCCAGTACTTC	CASSGGGQGGETQYF	-	TRBV28	TRBD1	TRBJ2-5
TGTGCCAGCAGTGAAGCGGAATATTCACCCCTCCACTTT	CASSEAEYSPLHF	-	TRBV6-1	-	TRBJ1-6
TGTGCCAGCAGTGAAGACCAGGGGCTGCGGGGCTACACCTTC	CASSEDQGLRGYTF	-	TRBV2	-	TRBJ1-2
TGCGCCAGCCGAAAGACAGGGGGCGGAAACACCGGGGAGCTGTTTTTT	CASRKTGGGNTGELFF	-	TRBV10-2	TRBD1	TRBJ2-2
TGTGCCAGCAGCTTTGGTCGGAATCAGCCCCAGCATTTT	CASSFGRNQPQHF	-	TRBV5-8	-	TRBJ1-5
TGTGCCAGCAGCTACGGGGGACACTCTGGAAACACCATATATTTT	CASSYGGHSGNTIYF	-	TRBV5-8	-	TRBJ1-3
TGTGCCAGCAGTGACCACGTCCCCAGGGTGGGGGAGCAGTACTTC	CASSDHVPRVGEQYF	-	TRBV6-1	-	TRBJ2-7
TGTGCCACCCCCCCGGGACAAAGCACAGATACGCAGTATTTT	CATPPGQSTDTQYF	-	TRBV2	-	TRBJ2-3
TGTGCCAGCAGCTTAGATCGGGGAGCCTACAATGAGCAGTTCTTC	CASSLDRGAYNEQFF	-	TRBV11-2	-	TRBJ2-1
TGTGCCAGCAGCTTGCGGTCGGGAGACCCAGATACGCAGTATTTT	CASSLRSGDPDTQYF	-	TRBV7-2	-	TRBJ2-3
TGTGCCAGCACCCGGGACAGGGTAGATGGCTACACCTTC	CASTRDRVDGYTF	-	TRBV7-9	TRBD1	TRBJ1-2
TGTGCCTTGGCCGGGCTGCCCCACTCTGGGGCCAACGTCCTGACTTTC	CALAGLPHSGANVLTF	-	TRBV30	-	TRBJ2-6
TGTGCCTGGAGTGTACGCCGGCGCGAGACCCAGTACTTC	CAWSVRRRETQYF	-	TRBV30	-	TRBJ2-5
TGTGCCAGCAGCTTAGATGGACAGGGACTACCCCTCCACTTT	CASSLDGQGLPLHF	-	TRBV11-2	TRBD1	TRBJ1-6
TGTGCAAGCAGTAGGGGGAATGGCTACACCTTC	CASSRGNGYTF	few	TRBV7-8	-	TRBJ1-2
TGTGCCAGTAGTATCTCGGACAGATCTAGCAATCAGCCCCAGCATTTT	CASSISDRSSNQPQHF	-	TRBV19	-	TRBJ1-5
TGTGCCATCAGACAGGGACAAAGCACAGATACGCAGTATTTT	CAIRQGQSTDTQYF	-	TRBV10-3	-	TRBJ2-3
TGTGCCAGCAGTTACGGACTAGCGGGGGGCTACGAGCAGTACTTC	CASSYGLAGGYEQYF	-	TRBV6-6	TRBD2	TRBJ2-7
TGCGCCAGCACCTGGGGGGTGGTGAACACTGAAGCTTTCTTT	CASTWGVVNTEAFF	-	TRBV5-1	-	TRBJ1-1
TGCGCCAGCAGTGAGCAACAGGCGGGGATCTACGAGCAGTACTTC	CASSEQQAGIYEQYF	-	TRBV10-1	-	TRBJ2-7
TGCGCCAGCAGCTTGTCTCGGACCATGTACGGTGAGCAGTTCTTC	CASSLSRTMYGEQFF	-	TRBV5-1	-	TRBJ2-1
TGTGCCAGTAGTATCACCGGCCGACAGTACATGAACACTGAAGCTTTCTTT	CASSITGRQYMNTEAFF	-	TRBV19	-	TRBJ1-1
TGCGCCAGCAGCTCCATCACAGGGGCTAATGAAAAACTGTTTTTT	CASSSITGANEKLFF	-	TRBV5-1	TRBD1	TRBJ1-4
TGCGCCAGCAGTCCGAACTCCGGGACAGGGTCCTACGAGCAGTACTTC	CASSPNSGTGSYEQYF	-	TRBV10-1	TRBD1	TRBJ2-7
TGTGCCAGCAGCCCTATCGGCGCTGATGAAAAACTGTTTTTT	CASSPIGADEKLFF	-	TRBV9	-	TRBJ1-4
TGTGCCTGGAGGGGACAGGGGGCCAGAAATCAGCCCCAGCATTTT	CAWRGQGARNQPQHF	-	TRBV30	TRBD1	TRBJ1-5
TGTGCCAGCAGCTTGGGGGGACTAGCGCGAAGCTCCTACGAGCAGTACTTC	CASSLGGLARSSYEQYF	-	TRBV5-6	TRBD2	TRBJ2-7
TGTGCCTGGAGGGCTAAAGGGAGCGTGGAGCAGTACTTC	CAWRAKGSVEQYF	-	TRBV30	-	TRBJ2-7
TGTGCCAGCAGCGACAGGACTCTGGGCTATGGCTACACCTTC	CASSDRTLGYGYTF	-	TRBV6-1	-	TRBJ1-2
TGTGCCATGTGGACAGACTATGGCTACACCTTC	CAMWTDYGYTF	-	TRBV10-3	-	TRBJ1-2
TGTGCCAGTCGGACAGGGAAGGAAGAGACCCAGTACTTC	CASRTGKEETQYF	-	TRBV19	TRBD1	TRBJ2-5
TGTGCCAGCAGCCACACTCCGACGGTTACCTACGAGCAGTACTTC	CASSHTPTVTYEQYF	once	TRBV11-2	-	TRBJ2-7
TGTGCCAGCAGTGATTCGGGGCGCACTGAAGCTTTCTTT	CASSDSGRTEAFF	-	TRBV6-1	-	TRBJ1-1
TGTGCCAGCAGTGAAAGCGGCGGGAGAGGTTACAATGAGCAGTTCTTC	CASSESGGRGYNEQFF	-	TRBV6-1	TRBD2	TRBJ2-1
TGTGCCAGTAGTCTACAGGGAAAAGGCTATGGCTACACCTTC	CASSLQGKGYGYTF	-	TRBV19	-	TRBJ1-2
TGTGCCAGCAGTAGAGGGGGTAAGAACACTGAAGCTTTCTTT	CASSRGGKNTEAFF	-	TRBV6-5	-	TRBJ1-1